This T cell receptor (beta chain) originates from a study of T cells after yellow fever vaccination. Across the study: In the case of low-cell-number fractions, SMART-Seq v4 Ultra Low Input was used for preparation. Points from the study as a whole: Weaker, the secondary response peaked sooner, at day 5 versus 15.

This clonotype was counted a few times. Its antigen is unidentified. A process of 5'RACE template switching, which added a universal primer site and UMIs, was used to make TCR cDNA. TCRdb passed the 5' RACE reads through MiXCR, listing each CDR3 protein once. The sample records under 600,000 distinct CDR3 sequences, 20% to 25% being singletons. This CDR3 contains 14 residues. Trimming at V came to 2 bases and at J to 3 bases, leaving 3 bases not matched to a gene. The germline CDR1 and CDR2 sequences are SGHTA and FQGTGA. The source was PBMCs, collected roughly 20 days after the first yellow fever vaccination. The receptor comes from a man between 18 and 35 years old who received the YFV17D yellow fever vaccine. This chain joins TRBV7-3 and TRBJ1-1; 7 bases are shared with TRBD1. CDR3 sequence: CASSLQGEDTEAFF. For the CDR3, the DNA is TGTGCCAGCAGCTTACAGGGGGAGGACACTGAAGCTTTCTTT.